This T cell receptor (beta chain) derives from a study of T cell repertoires in cytomegalovirus infection (dated by TCRdb to between 2019 and 2020). Regarding the research as a whole: The HLA type of each donor mattered for the analysis, because public TCR beta signatures pointed to carriage of CMV infection along with the matching HLA type. Broader findings and caveats from the paper: In the ex vivo response, HLA-C-restricted CMV-specific TCR beta clonotypes were dominant, and in two of eight donors the single most frequent clonotype came from this HLA-C-restricted group. In both this cohort and an independent roughly 330-donor cohort, the cumulative frequency of public TCR beta family members distinguished carriers of CMV infection plus the relevant HLA type.

CDR1 and CDR2 are drawn from the germline V gene: SNHLY, FYNNEI. Trimming takes 7 bases from V and 9 bases from J, and the germline ends sit 19 bases apart. The CDR3, from cysteine to phenylalanine, totals 15 residues. Of the read, only the CDR3 DNA is kept; its 45 bases are in frame from base 1. The sample was run on an Illumina HiSeq 1500. TCRdb reprocessing: public reads trimmed at Q25 with fastp, clones called with MiXCR, in-frame beta chains kept. Each CDR3 protein gets just one entry, which takes the most common genes and DNA from the rows behind it. A total of over 450,000 distinct CDR3 sequences appear in this sample, about 10% of them only once. The ten largest clones take up roughly 10% of the sample. Many counts were recorded for this clonotype. There is no known antigen for this receptor. Per-base qualities were not stored, and no clone one base away is much larger.

The specimen sequenced was PBMCs. This receptor chain uses TRBV2 and TRBJ1-6, with no D gene named confidently. The TCR originated in a human donor in good health (CMV status not recorded). Some clones in this sample may be carry-over from other donors' samples. The CDR3 region has the sequence CASKTSSGLGSPLHF. The bases read TGTGCCAGCAAGACCTCCAGCGGGTTAGGTTCACCCCTCCACTTT.